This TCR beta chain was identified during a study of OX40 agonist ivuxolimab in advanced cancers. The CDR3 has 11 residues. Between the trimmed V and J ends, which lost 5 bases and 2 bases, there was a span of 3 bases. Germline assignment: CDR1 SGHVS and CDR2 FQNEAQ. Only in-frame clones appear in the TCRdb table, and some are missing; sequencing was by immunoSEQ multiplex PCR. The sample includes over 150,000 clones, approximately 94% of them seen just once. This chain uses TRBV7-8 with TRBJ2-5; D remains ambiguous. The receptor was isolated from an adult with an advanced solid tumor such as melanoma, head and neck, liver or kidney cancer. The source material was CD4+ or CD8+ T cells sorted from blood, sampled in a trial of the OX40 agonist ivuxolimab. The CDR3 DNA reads TGTGCCAGCAGCAAACAAGAGACCCAGTACTTC. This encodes CASSKQETQYF. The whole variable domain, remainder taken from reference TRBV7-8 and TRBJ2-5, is GAGVSQSPRYKVAKRGQDVALRCDPISGHVSLFWYQQALGQGPEFLTYFQNEAQLDKSGLPSDRFFAERPEGSVSTLKIQRTQQEDSAVYLCASSKQETQYFGPGTRLLVL.